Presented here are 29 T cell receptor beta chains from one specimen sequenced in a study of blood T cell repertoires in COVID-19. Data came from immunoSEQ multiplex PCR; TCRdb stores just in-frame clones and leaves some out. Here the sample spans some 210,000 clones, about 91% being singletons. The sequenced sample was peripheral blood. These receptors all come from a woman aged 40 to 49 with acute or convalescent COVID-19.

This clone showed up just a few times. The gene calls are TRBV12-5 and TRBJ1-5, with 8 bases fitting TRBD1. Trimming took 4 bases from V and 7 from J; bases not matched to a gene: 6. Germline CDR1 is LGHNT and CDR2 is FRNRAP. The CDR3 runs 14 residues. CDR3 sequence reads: CASGYQGAEQPQHF. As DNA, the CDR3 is TGTGCTAGTGGTTACCAGGGGGCAGAACAGCCCCAGCATTTT.

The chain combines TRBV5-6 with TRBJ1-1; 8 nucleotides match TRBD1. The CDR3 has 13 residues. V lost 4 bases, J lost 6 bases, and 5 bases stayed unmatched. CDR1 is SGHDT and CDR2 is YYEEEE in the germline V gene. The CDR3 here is CASSPGQGSEAFF. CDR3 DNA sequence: TGTGCCAGCAGCCCTGGACAGGGCTCTGAAGCTTTCTTT.

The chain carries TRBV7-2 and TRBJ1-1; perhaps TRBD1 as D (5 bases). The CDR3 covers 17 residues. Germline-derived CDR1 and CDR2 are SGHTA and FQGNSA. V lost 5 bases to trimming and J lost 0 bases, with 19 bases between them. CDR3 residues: CASSPSVAGIMNTEAFF. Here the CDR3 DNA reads TGTGCCAGCAGCCCCTCCGTGGCAGGGATAATGAACACTGAAGCTTTCTTT.

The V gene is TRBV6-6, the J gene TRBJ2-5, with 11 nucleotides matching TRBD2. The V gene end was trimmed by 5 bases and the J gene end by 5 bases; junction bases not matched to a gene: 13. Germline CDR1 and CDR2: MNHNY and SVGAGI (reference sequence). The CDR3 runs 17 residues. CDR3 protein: CASSLTYSGGAVETQYF. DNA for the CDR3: TGTGCCAGCAGTCTTACCTATAGCGGGGGGGCCGTGGAGACCCAGTACTTC.

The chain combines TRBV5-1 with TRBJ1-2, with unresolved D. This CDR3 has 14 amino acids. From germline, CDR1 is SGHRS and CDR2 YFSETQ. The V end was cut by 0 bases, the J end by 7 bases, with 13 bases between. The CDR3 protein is CASSLAGGGRGYTF. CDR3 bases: TGCGCCAGCAGCTTGGCCGGCGGCGGCCGTGGCTACACCTTC.

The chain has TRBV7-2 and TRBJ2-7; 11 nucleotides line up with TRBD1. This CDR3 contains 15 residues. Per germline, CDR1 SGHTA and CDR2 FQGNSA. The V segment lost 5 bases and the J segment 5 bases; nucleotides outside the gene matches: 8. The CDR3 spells CASSLFGTGGNEQYV. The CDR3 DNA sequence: TGTGCCAGCAGCCTCTTCGGGACAGGGGGGAACGAGCAGTACGTC.

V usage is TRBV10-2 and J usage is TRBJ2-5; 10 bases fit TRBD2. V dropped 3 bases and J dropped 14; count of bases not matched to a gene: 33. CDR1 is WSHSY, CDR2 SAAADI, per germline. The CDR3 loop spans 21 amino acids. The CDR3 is CASSENPLGWRGTSDHQIHYF. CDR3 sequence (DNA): TGCGCCAGCAGTGAAAATCCGCTGGGCTGGCGCGGGACTAGCGATCACCAGATACATTACTTC.

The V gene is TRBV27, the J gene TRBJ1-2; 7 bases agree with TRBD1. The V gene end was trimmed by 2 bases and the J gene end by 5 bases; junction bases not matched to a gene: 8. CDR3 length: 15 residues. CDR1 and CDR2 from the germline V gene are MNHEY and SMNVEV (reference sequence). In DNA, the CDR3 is TGTGCCAGCAGTTTAAGGTGGGACAGCTTGTATGGCTACACCTTC. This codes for CASSLRWDSLYGYTF.

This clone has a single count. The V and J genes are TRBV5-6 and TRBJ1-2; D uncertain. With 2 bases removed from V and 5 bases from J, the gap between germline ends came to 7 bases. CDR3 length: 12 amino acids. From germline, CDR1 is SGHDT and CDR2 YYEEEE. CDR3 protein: CASSLSGYGYTF. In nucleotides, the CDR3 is TGTGCCAGCAGCTTATCGGGGTATGGCTACACCTTC. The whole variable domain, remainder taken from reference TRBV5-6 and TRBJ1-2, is DAGVTQSPTHLIKTRGQQVTLRCSPKSGHDTVSWYQQALGQGPQFIFQYYEEEERQRGNFPDRFSGHQFPNYSSELNVNALLLGDSALYLCASSLSGYGYTFGSGTRLTVV.

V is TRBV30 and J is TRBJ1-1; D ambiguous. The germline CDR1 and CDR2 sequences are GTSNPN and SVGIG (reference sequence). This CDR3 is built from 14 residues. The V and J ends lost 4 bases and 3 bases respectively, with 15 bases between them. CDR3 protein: CAWTLRRADTEAFF. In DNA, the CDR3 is TGTGCCTGGACCCTTCGGAGGGCCGACACTGAAGCTTTCTTT.

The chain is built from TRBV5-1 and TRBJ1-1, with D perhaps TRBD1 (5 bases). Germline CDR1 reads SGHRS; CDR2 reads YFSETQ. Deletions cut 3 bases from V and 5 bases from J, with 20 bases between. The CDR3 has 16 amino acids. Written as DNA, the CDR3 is TGCGCCAGCAGCTCAACCGGCCTCGGGGGAGGGACTGAAGCTTTCTTT. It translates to CASSSTGLGGGTEAFF.

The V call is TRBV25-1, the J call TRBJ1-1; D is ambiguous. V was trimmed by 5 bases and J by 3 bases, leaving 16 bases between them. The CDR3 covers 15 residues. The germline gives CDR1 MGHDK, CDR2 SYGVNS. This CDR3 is CASSPIGLGDTEAFF. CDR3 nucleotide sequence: TGTGCCAGCAGTCCGATCGGTCTCGGGGACACTGAAGCTTTCTTT.

The CDR3 region is CASRVPDRGTNYGYTF. CDR3 bases: TGCGCCAGCAGAGTACCGGACAGGGGGACTAACTATGGCTACACCTTC. This chain joins TRBV10-1 and TRBJ1-2; 10 bases agree with TRBD1. CDR1 is WNHNN and CDR2 is SYGVQD in the germline V gene (reference sequence). The CDR3 spans 16 residues. The V segment lost 6 bases and the J segment 0 bases; nucleotides outside the gene matches: 7.

CDR3 residues: CASKPIAHTEAFF. CDR3 in DNA: TGTGCCAGCAAACCTATAGCCCACACTGAAGCTTTCTTT. The chain couples TRBV28 to TRBJ1-1, with D uncertain. This CDR3 spans 13 amino acids. Trimming cost V 7 bases and J 3 bases, with 12 bases left between them. Per the germline V gene, CDR1 is MDHEN and CDR2 is SYDVKM.

CDR3 sequence (DNA): TGTGCTAGTGGTTCGCTCCGACAGGGAATTCTAATGAACACTGAAGCTTTCTTT. It codes for CASGSLRQGILMNTEAFF. This chain connects TRBV12-5 to TRBJ1-1; 7 bases fit TRBD1. Trimming at V came to 4 bases and at J to 0 bases, leaving 14 bases not matched to a gene. The CDR3 extends over 18 amino acids. Germline CDR1 LGHNT, CDR2 FRNRAP.

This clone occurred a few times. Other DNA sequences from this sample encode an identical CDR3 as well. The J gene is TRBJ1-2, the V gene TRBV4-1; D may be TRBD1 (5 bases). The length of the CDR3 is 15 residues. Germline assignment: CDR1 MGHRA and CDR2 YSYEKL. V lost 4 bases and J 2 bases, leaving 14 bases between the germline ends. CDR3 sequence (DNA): TGCGCCAGCAGCCGAAGCCCGACAGAGAACTATGGCTACACCTTC. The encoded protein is CASSRSPTENYGYTF.

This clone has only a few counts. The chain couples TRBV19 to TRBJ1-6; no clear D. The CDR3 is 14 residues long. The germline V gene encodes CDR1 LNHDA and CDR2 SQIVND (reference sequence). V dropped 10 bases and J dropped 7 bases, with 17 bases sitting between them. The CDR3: CATKLGGENSPLHF. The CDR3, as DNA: TGTGCCACAAAGTTGGGAGGAGAGAATTCACCCCTCCACTTT.

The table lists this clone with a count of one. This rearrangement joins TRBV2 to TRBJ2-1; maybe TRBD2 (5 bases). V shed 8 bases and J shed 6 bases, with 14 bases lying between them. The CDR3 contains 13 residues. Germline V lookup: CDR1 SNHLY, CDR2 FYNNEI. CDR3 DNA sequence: TGTGCCAGCTCCCCGGAGAGGGCCAATGAGCAGTTCTTC. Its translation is CASSPERANEQFF.

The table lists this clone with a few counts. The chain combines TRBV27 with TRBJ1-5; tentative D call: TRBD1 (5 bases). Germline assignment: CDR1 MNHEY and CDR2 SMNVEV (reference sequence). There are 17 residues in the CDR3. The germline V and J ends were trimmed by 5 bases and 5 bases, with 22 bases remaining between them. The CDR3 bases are TGTGCCAGCAGTCCCGTCGGGGGGGTCAGGCTTCATCAGCCCCAGCATTTT. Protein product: CASSPVGGVRLHQPQHF.

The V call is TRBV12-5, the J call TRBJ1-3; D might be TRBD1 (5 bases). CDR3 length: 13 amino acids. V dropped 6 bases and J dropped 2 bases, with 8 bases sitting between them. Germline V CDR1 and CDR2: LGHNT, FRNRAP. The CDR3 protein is CASGAGTGNTIYF. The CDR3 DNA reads TGTGCTAGTGGGGCAGGGACTGGAAACACCATATATTTT. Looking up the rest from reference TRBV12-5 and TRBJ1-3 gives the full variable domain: DARVTQTPRHKVTEMGQEVTMRCQPILGHNTVFWYRQTMMQGLELLAYFRNRAPLDDSGMPKDRFSAEMPDATLATLKIQPSEPRDSAVYFCASGAGTGNTIYFGEGSWLTVV.

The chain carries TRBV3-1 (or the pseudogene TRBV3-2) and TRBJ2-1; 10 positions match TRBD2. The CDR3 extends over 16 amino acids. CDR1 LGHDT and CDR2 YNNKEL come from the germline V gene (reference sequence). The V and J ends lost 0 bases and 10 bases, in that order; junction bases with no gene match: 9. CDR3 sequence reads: CASSQDFLAGEEEQFF. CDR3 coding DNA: TGTGCCAGCAGCCAAGATTTTCTAGCGGGGGAGGAAGAGCAGTTCTTC.

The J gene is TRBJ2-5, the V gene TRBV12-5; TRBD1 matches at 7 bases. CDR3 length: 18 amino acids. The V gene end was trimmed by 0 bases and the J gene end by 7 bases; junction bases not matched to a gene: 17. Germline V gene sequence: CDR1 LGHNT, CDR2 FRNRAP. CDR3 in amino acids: CASGLVSDGTVVVGTQYF. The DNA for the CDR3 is TGTGCTAGTGGTTTGGTATCCGACGGGACAGTGGTGGTAGGGACCCAGTACTTC. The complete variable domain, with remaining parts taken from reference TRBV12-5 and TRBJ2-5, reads DARVTQTPRHKVTEMGQEVTMRCQPILGHNTVFWYRQTMMQGLELLAYFRNRAPLDDSGMPKDRFSAEMPDATLATLKIQPSEPRDSAVYFCASGLVSDGTVVVGTQYFGPGTRLLVL.

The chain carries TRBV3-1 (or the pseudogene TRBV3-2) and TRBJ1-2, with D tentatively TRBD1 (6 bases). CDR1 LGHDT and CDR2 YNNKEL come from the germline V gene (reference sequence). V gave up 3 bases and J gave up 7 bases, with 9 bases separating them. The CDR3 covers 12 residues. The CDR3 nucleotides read TGTGCCAGCAGCCAGACAGGCCCTGGCTACACCTTC. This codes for CASSQTGPGYTF.

In nucleotides, the CDR3 is TGTGCCAGCAGTGAGGAGGGGGGGAAGGCAACCGGGGAGCTGTTTTTT. It is translated as CASSEEGGKATGELFF. This rearrangement joins TRBV6-4 to TRBJ2-2, with a possible D match to TRBD2 (7 bases). The germline V and J ends were trimmed by 3 bases and 5 bases, with 16 bases remaining between them. Germline V gene sequence: CDR1 MRHNA, CDR2 SNTAGT. This CDR3 has 16 amino acids.

CDR3 sequence: CASSIRQGHGYTF. CDR3 DNA: TGTGCCAGCAGCATACGACAGGGGCATGGCTACACCTTC. The chain couples TRBV14 to TRBJ1-2; TRBD1 aligns across 8 bases. This CDR3 contains 13 residues. The germline CDR1 and CDR2 sequences are SGHDN and FVKESK. V was clipped by 5 bases and J by 6 bases; unmatched bases: 5.

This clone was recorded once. DNA for the CDR3: TGTGCCAGCAGCTTAGCGGGCGGGGGTTCCAAAAACATTCAGTACTTC. Its protein product is CASSLAGGGSKNIQYF. This chain uses TRBV7-9 with TRBJ2-4; 7 bases match TRBD2. The CDR3 totals 16 residues. Germline values: CDR1 SEHNR, CDR2 FQNEAQ (reference sequence). J gave up 2 bases and V 0 bases, and 4 bases lay outside the gene matches.

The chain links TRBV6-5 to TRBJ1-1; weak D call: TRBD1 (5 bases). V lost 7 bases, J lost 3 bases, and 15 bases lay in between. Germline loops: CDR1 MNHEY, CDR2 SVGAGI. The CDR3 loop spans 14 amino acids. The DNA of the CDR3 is TGTGCCAGCACCCAAAACCGGGGGGACACTGAAGCTTTCTTT. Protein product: CASTQNRGDTEAFF.

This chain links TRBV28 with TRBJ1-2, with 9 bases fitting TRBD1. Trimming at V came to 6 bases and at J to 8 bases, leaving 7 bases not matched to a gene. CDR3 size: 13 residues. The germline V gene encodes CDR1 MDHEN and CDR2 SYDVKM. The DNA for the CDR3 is TGTGCCAGCAGGGAACAGGGGGCAAGGGGCTACACCTTC. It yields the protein CASREQGARGYTF.

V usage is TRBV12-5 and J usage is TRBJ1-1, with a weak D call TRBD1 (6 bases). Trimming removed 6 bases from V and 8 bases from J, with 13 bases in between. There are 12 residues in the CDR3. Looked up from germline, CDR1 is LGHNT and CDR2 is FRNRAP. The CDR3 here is CASGSPGTEAFF. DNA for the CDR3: TGTGCTAGTGGCTCCCCCGGGACAGAAGCTTTCTTT.